A single sample gave rise to the 13 T cell receptor beta chains below, sequenced in a study of technical replicates of blood from several donors. Here immunoSEQ multiplex PCR was the method, and the copy in TCRdb shows in-frame clones only, minus some. The sample has approximately 58,000 clones; about 86% are singletons. The specimen sequenced was PBMCs. The receptor set was obtained from a human donor in good health. Some clones in this sample may be carry-over from other donors' samples.

The chain carries TRBV14 and TRBJ2-7; TRBD2 matches at 11 bases. Germline V gene data show CDR1 as SGHDN and CDR2 as FVKESK. V dropped 0 bases and J dropped 2; count of bases not matched to a gene: 9. This CDR3 spans 18 amino acids. The CDR3 is CASSQERPSGGLTYEQYF. In DNA, the CDR3 is TGTGCCAGCAGCCAAGAAAGGCCTAGCGGGGGGCTGACCTACGAGCAGTACTTC. The full variable domain, completed using reference TRBV14 and TRBJ2-7, is EAGVTQFPSHSVIEKGQTVTLRCDPISGHDNLYWYRRVMGKEIKFLLHFVKESKQDESGMPNNRFLAERTGGTYSTLKVQPAELEDSGVYFCASSQERPSGGLTYEQYFGPGTRLTVT.

The gene calls are TRBV11-3 and TRBJ2-1, with 8 nucleotides matching TRBD2. The CDR3 spans 14 residues. V gave up 3 bases and J gave up 7 bases; unmatched junction bases: 5. Germline-derived CDR1 and CDR2 are SGHNT and YENEEA. CDR3 residues: CASSFGGARNEQFF. The CDR3 nucleotides are TGTGCCAGCAGCTTCGGGGGGGCGCGGAATGAGCAGTTCTTC.

This chain connects TRBV7-6 to TRBJ2-2, with unresolved D. Germline CDR1 and CDR2: SGHVS and FNYEAQ. This CDR3 is built from 14 residues. Trimming took off 5 bases at V and 6 bases at J, with 13 bases between the two ends. CDR3 loop: CASSPLNVPGELFF. CDR3 nucleotides: TGTGCCAGCAGCCCCCTAAATGTTCCCGGGGAGCTGTTTTTT.

The gene calls are TRBV6-6 and TRBJ1-2; tentatively, D is TRBD1 (5 bases). The CDR3 covers 14 residues. Trimming cost V 7 bases and J 2 bases, with 14 bases left between them. Germline V gene data show CDR1 as MNHNY and CDR2 as SVGAGI (reference sequence). The CDR3: CASTLGPPNYGYTF. CDR3 nucleotides: TGTGCCAGCACCCTGGGGCCACCAAACTATGGCTACACCTTC.

The chain combines TRBV2 with TRBJ1-5; 8 positions agree with TRBD1. The V gene end was trimmed by 8 bases and the J gene end by 4 bases; junction bases not matched to a gene: 4. Germline V gene sequence: CDR1 SNHLY, CDR2 FYNNEI. There are 13 residues in the CDR3. This CDR3 reads CASGGTGNQPQHF. DNA for the CDR3: TGTGCCAGCGGCGGGACAGGTAATCAGCCCCAGCATTTT.

The V call is TRBV7-2, the J call TRBJ2-6; unclear D gene. CDR3 length: 16 residues. V shed 2 bases and J shed 0 bases, with 8 bases lying between them. Germline-derived CDR1 and CDR2 are SGHTA and FQGNSA. CDR3 residues: CASSLNQVSGANVLTF. The CDR3 region has the DNA TGTGCCAGCAGCTTAAATCAGGTCTCTGGGGCCAACGTCCTGACTTTC.

The chain has TRBV11-1 and TRBJ1-1; D call uncertain. CDR3 size: 13 residues. Trimming cost V 4 bases and J 10 bases, with 16 bases left between them. Germline assignment: CDR1 SGHAT and CDR2 FQDESV (reference sequence). CDR3 nucleotide sequence: TGTGCCAGCAGCTCCGCTACCGGGGTGGGAGCTTTCTTT. This gives the protein CASSSATGVGAFF.

V gene TRBV7-9 combines with J gene TRBJ1-2; D is uncertain. Trimming pared 2 bases from V and 4 bases from J, leaving 11 bases between. Looked up from germline, CDR1 is SEHNR and CDR2 is FQNEAQ (reference sequence). The CDR3 is 14 residues long. CDR3 in amino acids: CASSLSYAAYGYTF. The CDR3 nucleotides are TGTGCCAGCAGCTTAAGCTATGCTGCCTATGGCTACACCTTC.

This chain links TRBV19 with TRBJ2-5; D unresolved. V lost 3 bases and J 4 bases, leaving 6 bases between the germline ends. CDR1 is LNHDA, CDR2 SQIVND, per germline (reference sequence). This CDR3 region has 12 residues. CDR3 coding DNA: TGTGCCAGTAGTATGGTAGCAGAGACCCAGTACTTC. Its translation is CASSMVAETQYF.

The chain uses TRBV5-1 and TRBJ2-3; weak D call: TRBD2 (7 bases). The CDR3 spans 18 residues. In germline, CDR1 is SGHRS, CDR2 YFSETQ. V was shortened by 4 bases and J by 5 bases, with 26 bases between the two germline ends. CDR3 residues: CASSPGIGGGRFGDTQYF. For the CDR3, the DNA is TGCGCCAGCAGCCCGGGGATTGGGGGGGGCCGCTTCGGAGATACGCAGTATTTT. The whole variable domain, filled in from reference TRBV5-1 and TRBJ2-3, reads KAGVTQTPRYLIKTRGQQVTLSCSPISGHRSVSWYQQTPGQGLQFLFEYFSETQRNKGNFPGRFSGRQFSNSRSEMNVSTLELGDSALYLCASSPGIGGGRFGDTQYFGPGTRLTVL.

The V and J genes are TRBV7-9 and TRBJ2-7, with 8 bases identical to TRBD2. Trimming cost V 6 bases and J 5 bases; bases outside gene matches: 9. The CDR3 length is 14 residues. In germline, CDR1 is SEHNR, CDR2 FQNEAQ (reference sequence). For the CDR3, the DNA is TGTGCCAGCAGGGCCGGGGGGGCTAATAACGAGCAGTACTTC. This sequence encodes CASRAGGANNEQYF. The variable domain in full, with the rest retrieved from reference TRBV7-9 and TRBJ2-7, is DTGVSQNPRHKITKRGQNVTFRCDPISEHNRLYWYRQTLGQGPEFLTYFQNEAQLEKSRLLSDRFSAERPKGSFSTLEIQRTEQGDSAMYLCASRAGGANNEQYFGPGTRLTVT.

V is TRBV25-1 and J is TRBJ1-6; D gene ambiguous. CDR3 length: 14 amino acids. V lost 2 bases, J lost 10 bases, and 12 bases lay in between. CDR1 and CDR2 from the germline V gene are MGHDK and SYGVNS. CDR3 DNA: TGTGCCAGCAGTGAAGGGCAGGTTGGCTCACCCCTCCACTTT. Its translation: CASSEGQVGSPLHF.

In this sample, this clone turned up a few times. The CDR3 nucleotides read TGCGCCAGCAGGCTGACAGGAGTAAACACTGAAGCTTTCTTT. This codes for CASRLTGVNTEAFF. The chain joins TRBV4-1 to TRBJ1-1; D perhaps matches TRBD1 (6 bases). Trimming took off 6 bases at V and 2 bases at J, with 13 bases between the two ends. Germline CDR1 and CDR2: MGHRA and YSYEKL. This CDR3 contains 14 residues.